The 18 T cell receptor beta chains below all came from one sample that was sequenced in a study of beta chain features in type 1 diabetes. Findings and caveats of the study: The study found moderately but significantly shorter TCRB CDR3s in all four CD4+ subsets of Type 1 diabetes patients.

For these TCRs, the target antigens are not known. Reverse transcription of all isolated RNA meant that expressed TCRB transcripts were sequenced. Sequencing used immunoSEQ multiplex PCR; TCRdb keeps in-frame clones, though not all of them. Of about 160,000 clones listed, approximately 8.1% were seen once; the top ten hold approximately 1%. Sequencing used central memory CD4+ T cells from blood. The origin of the receptors is a woman aged 40 to 55 with type 1 diabetes.

This clone came up many times. The J gene is TRBJ2-1, the V gene TRBV23-1; D might be TRBD1 (6 bases). TRBV23-1 belongs to the ORF category, with a function that is uncertain. This CDR3 is 17 amino acids long. The germline V and J ends were trimmed by 0 bases and 2 bases, with 14 bases remaining between them. The CDR3 nucleotides are TGCGCCAGCAGTCAATCCCCCAACAGGGCGGCCTACAATGAGCAGTTCTTC. It translates to CASSQSPNRAAYNEQFF.

This clone was seen a handful of times. V and J are TRBV2 and TRBJ2-2, with a tentative D call TRBD2 (5 bases). Germline values: CDR1 SNHLY, CDR2 FYNNEI. Trimming shortened V by 6 bases and J by 1 base, and 15 bases separated the two germline ends. CDR3 length: 16 amino acids. This CDR3 reads CASRVARGRNTGELFF. The CDR3 DNA reads TGTGCCAGCAGAGTTGCGAGAGGGAGGAACACCGGGGAGCTGTTTTTT.

This clone was observed a handful of times. V usage is TRBV27 and J usage is TRBJ1-2; no definite D call. The V gene lost 4 bases and the J gene lost 6 bases, with 21 bases spanning the gap. The CDR3 spans 16 residues. Germline V CDR1 and CDR2: MNHEY, SMNVEV (reference sequence). CDR3 region: CASSYRGSRRYDGYTF. The CDR3 DNA reads as TGTGCCAGCAGTTACCGCGGTTCTAGAAGATACGATGGCTACACCTTC.

The rearrangement links TRBV7-8 to TRBJ2-7; tentative D call: TRBD1 (5 bases). Per the germline V gene, CDR1 is SGHVS and CDR2 is FQNEAQ. This CDR3 region has 13 residues. Trimming pared 6 bases from V and 5 bases from J, leaving 14 bases between. CDR3 sequence (DNA): TGTGCCAGCAGAAGAGGACACGCGGACGAGCAGTACTTC. This gives the protein CASRRGHADEQYF.

The V and J genes are TRBV30 and TRBJ2-5, with D maybe TRBD1 (6 bases). Germline values: CDR1 GTSNPN, CDR2 SVGIG (reference sequence). The germline V and J ends were trimmed by 0 bases and 4 bases, with 9 bases remaining between them. The CDR3 loop spans 13 amino acids. This CDR3 is CAWSVLGGETQYF. The CDR3 region has the DNA TGTGCCTGGAGTGTACTAGGGGGAGAGACCCAGTACTTC.

This clone was recorded a few times. CDR3 sequence (DNA): TGTGCCAGCACAAGTGGAGTAGCTGAAGCTTTCTTT. It translates to CASTSGVAEAFF. This chain connects TRBV2 to TRBJ1-1; no firm D call. V lost 7 bases and J 6 bases, leaving 12 bases between the germline ends. The CDR3 runs 12 residues. CDR1 is SNHLY, CDR2 FYNNEI, per germline.

The chain is built from TRBV27 and TRBJ1-2; D may be TRBD1 (6 bases). V was pared by 4 bases and J by 4 bases, with 13 bases between. This CDR3 region has 14 residues. The germline CDR1 and CDR2 sequences are MNHEY and SMNVEV (reference sequence). Written as DNA, the CDR3 is TGTGCCAGCAGTTACGTTGGGGGCTTCTATGGCTACACCTTC. Translated, it gives CASSYVGGFYGYTF.

This chain connects TRBV5-4 to TRBJ1-1, with 7 bases that match TRBD1. This CDR3 region has 17 residues. Germline CDR1 and CDR2: SGHNT and YYREEE (reference sequence). Trimming cost V 3 bases and J 1 base; bases outside gene matches: 12. In nucleotides, the CDR3 is TGTGCCAGCAGCTCGAGGGGGCAGGGAAGTGGGAACACTGAAGCTTTCTTT. Translating it yields CASSSRGQGSGNTEAFF.

The rearrangement uses TRBV28 and TRBJ1-6, with TRBD1 matching over 8 bases. Germline V gene sequence: CDR1 MDHEN, CDR2 SYDVKM. The CDR3 loop spans 14 amino acids. Trimming at V came to 4 bases and at J to 6 bases, leaving 2 bases not matched to a gene. CDR3 in DNA: TGTGCCAGCAGTTCGGGACAGGTTAATTCACCCCTCCACTTT. It yields the protein CASSSGQVNSPLHF.

In its sample, this clone was seen a few times. V and J are TRBV29-1 and TRBJ2-2, with D possibly TRBD1 on 6 matching bases. The CDR3 is made up of 14 amino acids. CDR1 is SQVTM, CDR2 ANQGSEA, per germline. Between the trimmed V and J ends, which lost 3 bases and 8 bases, there was a span of 16 bases. DNA for the CDR3: TGCAGCGTTGATACGGCAGGGGTAGGGGGGGAGCTGTTTTTT. This encodes CSVDTAGVGGELFF.

This clone was seen only a few times. The J gene is TRBJ1-1, the V gene TRBV30, with 11 bases that match TRBD1. The V and J ends lost 4 bases and 3 bases, in that order; junction bases with no gene match: 1. The CDR3 loop spans 13 amino acids. Germline V gene data show CDR1 as GTSNPN and CDR2 as SVGIG (reference sequence). The CDR3 DNA reads as TGTGCCTGGATGGACAGGGGGCACACTGAAGCTTTCTTT. This encodes CAWMDRGHTEAFF. Based on the CDR3 plus reference TRBV30 and TRBJ1-1, the full variable domain is SQTIHQWPATLVQPVGSPLSLECTVEGTSNPNLYWYRQAAGRGLQLLFYSVGIGQISSEVPQNLSASRPQDRQFILSSKKLLLSDSGFYLCAWMDRGHTEAFFGQGTRLTVV.

V is TRBV9 and J is TRBJ2-1; tentatively, D is TRBD2 (6 bases). This CDR3 has 16 residues. V was cut by 0 bases and J by 4 bases, with 14 bases left in between. Germline V gives CDR1 SGDLS, CDR2 YYNGEE. CDR3 loop: CASSVVAVSLYNEQFF. As DNA, the CDR3 is TGTGCCAGCAGCGTAGTAGCGGTGAGTCTTTACAATGAGCAGTTCTTC.

V and J are TRBV7-3 and TRBJ1-2; the match to TRBD1 covers 7 bases. Germline V gene data show CDR1 as SGHTA and CDR2 as FQGTGA. The CDR3 runs 14 residues. After removal of 6 bases from V and 3 bases from J, the junction contained 7 bases not matched to a gene. The CDR3 is CASSPGQDHYGYTF. The CDR3 nucleotides read TGTGCCAGCAGTCCTGGACAGGACCACTATGGCTACACCTTC.

The chain combines TRBV25-1 with TRBJ2-7, with 8 bases that match TRBD2. The trim removed 6 bases at V and 0 bases at J, leaving 4 bases unmatched. This CDR3 comprises 14 residues. Germline CDR1 is MGHDK and CDR2 is SYGVNS. The CDR3 coding sequence is TGTGCCAGCAGCCGGCTAGCGGGCTCCTACGAGCAGTACTTC. Its translation: CASSRLAGSYEQYF.

Here the CDR3 reads CASSQSFTSSYEQYF. The CDR3 DNA sequence: TGCGCCAGCAGTCAATCGTTCACGAGCTCCTACGAGCAGTACTTC. This chain links TRBV23-1 with TRBJ2-7; no clear D. TRBV23-1 is marked as an open reading frame, function uncertain. V shed 0 bases and J shed 0 bases, with 9 bases lying between them. The CDR3 is 15 amino acids.

V and J are TRBV5-1 and TRBJ2-5; 10 bases are a match to TRBD2. With 0 bases clipped from V and 4 bases from J, the junction kept 6 bases outside the gene matches. CDR3 size: 16 residues. Germline V gives CDR1 SGHRS, CDR2 YFSETQ. CDR3 loop: CASSLVLAGAGETQYF. CDR3 bases: TGCGCCAGCAGCTTGGTGCTAGCGGGAGCAGGAGAGACCCAGTACTTC.

The V call is TRBV7-2, the J call TRBJ2-5, with D possibly being TRBD1 (6 bases). This CDR3 region has 15 residues. V gave up 2 bases and J gave up 5 bases, with 15 bases separating them. Germline assignment: CDR1 SGHTA and CDR2 FQGNSA. The CDR3, as DNA: TGTGCCAGCAGCTTAAATATGGGGGCAATGGAGACCCAGTACTTC. It codes for CASSLNMGAMETQYF.

This clone appeared a few times. The chain couples TRBV18 to TRBJ2-7; perhaps TRBD2 as D (6 bases). CDR1 and CDR2 from the germline V gene are KGHSH and LQKENI. This CDR3 is built from 14 residues. V shed 3 bases and J shed 6 bases, with 15 bases lying between them. The CDR3 is CASSPDGSPPEQYF. The CDR3 DNA reads TGTGCCAGCTCACCCGACGGGAGCCCGCCCGAGCAGTACTTC. The whole variable domain, remainder taken from reference TRBV18 and TRBJ2-7, is NAGVMQNPRHLVRRRGQEARLRCSPMKGHSHVYWYRQLPEEGLKFMVYLQKENIIDESGMPKERFSAEFPKEGPSILRIQQVVRGDSAAYFCASSPDGSPPEQYFGPGTRLTVT.